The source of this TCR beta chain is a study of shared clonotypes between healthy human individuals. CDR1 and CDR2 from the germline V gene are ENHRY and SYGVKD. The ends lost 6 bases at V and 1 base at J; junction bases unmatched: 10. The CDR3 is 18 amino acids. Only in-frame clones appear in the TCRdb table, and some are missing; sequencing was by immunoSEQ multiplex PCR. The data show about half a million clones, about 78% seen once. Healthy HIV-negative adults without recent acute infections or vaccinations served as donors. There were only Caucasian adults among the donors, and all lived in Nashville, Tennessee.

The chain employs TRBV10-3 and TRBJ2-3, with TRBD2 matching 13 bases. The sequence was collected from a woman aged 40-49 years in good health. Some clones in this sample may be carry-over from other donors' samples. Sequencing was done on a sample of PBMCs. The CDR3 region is CAISEGTSGNLGTDTQYF. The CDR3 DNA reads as TGTGCCATCAGCGAGGGGACTAGCGGGAACCTCGGCACAGATACGCAGTATTTT.